This T cell receptor (beta chain) is from a study of T cell changes during pregnancy in multiple sclerosis. The germline CDR1 and CDR2 sequences are SGHVS and FNYEAQ. Trimming removed 1 base from V and 3 bases from J; junction bases left unmatched: 3. This CDR3 comprises 16 residues. This table comes from immunoSEQ multiplex PCR, and its TCRdb copy is limited to in-frame clones, with some not included. Altogether about 60,000 clones are present, around 93% being singletons, with the ten largest covering 0.76%. V gene TRBV7-6 combines with J gene TRBJ2-3, with 11 bases that match TRBD2. The clonotype comes from a female donor with multiple sclerosis, enrolled in a pregnancy study. This sample comprised CD4+ T cells from peripheral blood mononuclear cells, obtained in the first trimester of pregnancy. Here the CDR3 DNA reads TGTGCCAGCAGCTTAGAGACTAGCGGGGCTACAGATACGCAGTATTTT. Translation gives CASSLETSGATDTQYF. Looking up the rest from reference TRBV7-6 and TRBJ2-3 gives the full variable domain: GAGVSQSPRYKVTKRGQDVALRCDPISGHVSLYWYRQALGQGPEFLTYFNYEAQQDKSGLPNDRFSAERPEGSISTLTIQRTEQRDSAMYRCASSLETSGATDTQYFGPGTRLTVL.